This T cell receptor (beta chain) came from a study of blood T cells in healthy people across ages. In its sample, this clonotype was seen many times. With a J-beta primer mix and a sample-barcoded 5' primer, a second PCR ran about 7 to 12 cycles. Each CDR3 protein is one row after TCRdb ran MiXCR on the 5' RACE reads. Of 650,000 to 1,000,000 distinct CDR3 sequences in the sample, 30% to 45% were seen once. The CDR3 is 16 amino acids. Per germline, CDR1 LGHNA and CDR2 YNFKEQ. Deletions cut 0 bases from V and 0 bases from J, with 11 bases between. The chain recombines TRBV4-2 with TRBJ1-2, with no clear D. The source of this sequence is a man in his late teens or twenties in good health. Specimen: blood. The CDR3 DNA reads TGTGCCAGCAGCCAAGAGCGGAGGGCCTCTAACTATGGCTACACCTTC. This sequence encodes CASSQERRASNYGYTF.